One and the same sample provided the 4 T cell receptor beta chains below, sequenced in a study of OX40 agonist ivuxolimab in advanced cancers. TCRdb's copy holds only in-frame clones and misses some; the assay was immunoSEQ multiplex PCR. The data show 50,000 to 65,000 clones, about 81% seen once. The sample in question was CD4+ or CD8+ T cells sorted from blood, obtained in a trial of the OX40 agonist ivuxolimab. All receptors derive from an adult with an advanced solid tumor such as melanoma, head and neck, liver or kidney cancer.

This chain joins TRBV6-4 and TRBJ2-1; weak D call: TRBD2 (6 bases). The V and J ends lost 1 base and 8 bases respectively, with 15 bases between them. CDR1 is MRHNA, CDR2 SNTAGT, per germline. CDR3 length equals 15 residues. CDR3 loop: CASSDYSGPRDEQFF. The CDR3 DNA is TGTGCCAGCAGTGACTATAGCGGCCCTAGGGATGAGCAGTTCTTC.

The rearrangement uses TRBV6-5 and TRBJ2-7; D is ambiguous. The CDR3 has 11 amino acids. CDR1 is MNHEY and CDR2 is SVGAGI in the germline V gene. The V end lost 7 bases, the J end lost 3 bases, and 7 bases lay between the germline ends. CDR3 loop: CASNSLYEQYF. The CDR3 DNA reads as TGTGCCAGCAACAGCCTCTACGAGCAGTACTTC.

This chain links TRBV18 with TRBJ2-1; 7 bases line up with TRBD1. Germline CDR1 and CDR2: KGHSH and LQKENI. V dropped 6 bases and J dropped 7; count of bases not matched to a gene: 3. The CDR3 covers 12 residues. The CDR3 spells CASSFRGNEQFF. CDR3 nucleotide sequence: TGTGCCAGCTCCTTCAGGGGGAATGAGCAGTTCTTC.

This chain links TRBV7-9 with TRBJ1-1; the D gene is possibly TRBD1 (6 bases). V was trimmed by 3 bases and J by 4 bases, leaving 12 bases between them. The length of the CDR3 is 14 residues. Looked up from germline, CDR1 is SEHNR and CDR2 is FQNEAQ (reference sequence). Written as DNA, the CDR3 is TGTGCCAGCAGCTTGACAGGAACTTCCACTGAAGCTTTCTTT. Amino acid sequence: CASSLTGTSTEAFF.